This T cell receptor (beta chain) came from a study of T cells after yellow fever vaccination. The CDR3 has 15 amino acids. V dropped 7 bases and J dropped 0 bases, with 10 bases sitting between them. Germline assignment: CDR1 MNHEY and CDR2 SMNVEV (reference sequence). Details on this clonotype: Its cognate antigen is unknown.

Universal primer sites and UMIs were introduced during 5'RACE template-switching synthesis of TCR cDNA. MiXCR, run by TCRdb on the 5' RACE reads, gives a single entry per CDR3 protein. The sample holds around 72,000 distinct CDR3 sequences, 7.3% seen once. Notes on the study in general: Post-booster reappearance was seen for most primary-vaccination clones (just over 95% CD4, around 88% CD8).

This sample comprised CD8+ T cells sorted from PBMCs, obtained more than 8 days after the first yellow fever vaccination. The chain employs TRBV27 and TRBJ2-6; no clear D gene. The receptor comes from a man aged 18 to 29 who received the YFV17D yellow fever vaccine. The CDR3 loop reads CASTRIPSGANVLTF. As DNA, the CDR3 is TGTGCCAGCACTCGCATCCCCTCTGGGGCCAACGTCCTGACTTTC.